This TCR beta chain was documented in a study of human T cells and chemical hapten exposure. As for the study in general: Donors were sensitized with 2% DPC on the upper inner arm. Study observations and caveats: DPC sensitization did not alter TCRs above 1 in 1000 frequency.

Time point in this sample: pre-sensitization, week 0. Treatment of the sample: therapeutic diphenylcyclopropenone sensitization with weekly scalp DPC. Unfractionated whole blood yielded total RNA. This clonotype was counted ten times or more. Its antigen is still unknown. Unmatched junction bases numbered 2, after V lost 1 base and J lost 8 bases. Looked up from germline, CDR1 is GTSNPN and CDR2 is SVGIG (reference sequence). The CDR3 has 12 residues. Separate cDNA molecules received unique molecular identifiers, which the library attached to them. TCRdb passed the RACE reads through MiXCR, listing each CDR3 protein once. This table has 56,000 or so distinct CDR3 sequences, 9.5% to 10% appearing once.

Sequenced material: whole blood, taken in connection with sensitization to the hapten diphenylcyclopropenone (DPC). This clonotype was sampled from a woman aged 25 to 39 with alopecia areata. Some clones in this sample may be carry-over from other donors' samples. The V call is TRBV30, the J call TRBJ2-4, with 7 bases identical to TRBD1. The CDR3 nucleotides are TGTGCCTGGAGTGGGGGACAGTACATTCAGTACTTC. It codes for CAWSGGQYIQYF.